This TCR beta chain was recorded in a study of cytomegalovirus exposure and HLA in healthy donors. A multiplex PCR was run with 60 Vbeta primers and 13 Jbeta primers. Profiling relied on immunoSEQ multiplex PCR, and the TCRdb table lists in-frame clones only, not all of them. The sample carries over 100,000 clones, about 76% recorded once. This CDR3 is built from 15 residues. Germline V gene sequence: CDR1 SNHLY, CDR2 FYNNEI. Trimming removed 6 bases at V and 6 bases at J, with 20 bases between. The rearrangement joins TRBV2 to TRBJ1-2; tentative D call: TRBD1 (5 bases). Material for sequencing was PBMCs. The receptor was isolated from a man in his forties in good health and CMV-seropositive. The DNA for the CDR3 is TGTGCCAGCAGCCGTAGGGGCTCCCGGGTAGATGGCTACACCTTC. It is translated as CASSRRGSRVDGYTF.